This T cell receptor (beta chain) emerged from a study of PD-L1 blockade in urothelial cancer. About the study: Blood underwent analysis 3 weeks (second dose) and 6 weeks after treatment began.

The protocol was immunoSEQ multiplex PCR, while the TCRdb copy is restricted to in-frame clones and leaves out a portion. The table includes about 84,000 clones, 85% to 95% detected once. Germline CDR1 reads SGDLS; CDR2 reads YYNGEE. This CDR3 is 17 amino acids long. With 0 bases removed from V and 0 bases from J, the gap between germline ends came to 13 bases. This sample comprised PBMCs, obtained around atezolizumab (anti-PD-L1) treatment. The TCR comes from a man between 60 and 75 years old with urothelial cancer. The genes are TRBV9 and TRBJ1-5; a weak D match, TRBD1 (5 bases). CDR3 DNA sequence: TGTGCCAGCAGCGTAGGCCCGCAGGGTAATAGCAATCAGCCCCAGCATTTT. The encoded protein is CASSVGPQGNSNQPQHF.